One and the same sample provided the 27 T cell receptor beta chains below, sequenced in a study of early T cells in non-severe SARS-CoV-2 infection. Using its own MiXCR run on the 5' RACE reads, TCRdb lists one record per CDR3 protein. The sample includes more than 80,000 distinct CDR3 sequences, roughly 17% seen only once; the top ten take 1.3%. Material for sequencing was whole blood. The receptor set was obtained from an adult who was a healthcare worker with PCR-confirmed SARS-CoV-2 infection or an uninfected control (not recorded which).

The V call is TRBV9, the J call TRBJ2-2, with a tentative D call TRBD1 (6 bases). CDR1 and CDR2 (germline): SGDLS, YYNGEE. The CDR3 is 14 amino acids. V lost 7 bases and J 0 bases, leaving 10 bases between the germline ends. As DNA, the CDR3 is TGTGCCAGCGGAAGACAGGCGAACACCGGGGAGCTGTTTTTT. The encoded protein is CASGRQANTGELFF.

This chain uses TRBV27 with TRBJ1-5; D is unresolved. The CDR3 spans 13 residues. In germline, CDR1 is MNHEY, CDR2 SMNVEV (reference sequence). V was cut by 6 bases and J by 0 bases, with 6 bases left in between. The CDR3 spells CASRPNSNQPQHF. CDR3 bases: TGTGCCAGCAGGCCTAATAGCAATCAGCCCCAGCATTTT.

V is TRBV28 and J is TRBJ1-1; D is perhaps TRBD1 (5 bases). The CDR3 is 14 amino acids. The V gene lost 5 bases and the J gene lost 5 bases, with 15 bases spanning the gap. Germline V gene sequence: CDR1 MDHEN, CDR2 SYDVKM. The CDR3 DNA is TGTGCCAGCAGTCTTGCAGGGCTGAGGACTGAAGCTTTCTTT. This codes for CASSLAGLRTEAFF.

This clonotype was observed a few times. The genes are TRBV2 and TRBJ2-2; 9 nucleotides agree with TRBD2. In germline, CDR1 is SNHLY, CDR2 FYNNEI. The CDR3 sequence is 15 residues long. J lost 0 bases, V lost 6 bases, and 2 bases had no gene match. The CDR3 sequence is CASRLAGPNTGELFF. The CDR3 region has the DNA TGTGCCAGCAGGCTAGCGGGACCGAACACCGGGGAGCTGTTTTTT.

This clonotype was observed a few times. The V call is TRBV6-2 or TRBV6-3, the J call TRBJ1-1; D remains ambiguous. CDR1 MNHEY and CDR2 SVGEGT come from the germline V gene. This CDR3 region has 12 residues. The V end lost 6 bases, the J end lost 1 base, and 6 bases lay between the germline ends. CDR3 nucleotides: TGTGCCAGCAGGAGGGCGAACACTGAAGCTTTCTTT. Translating it yields CASRRANTEAFF.

This clonotype came up a few times. The rearrangement links TRBV18 to TRBJ1-3; D perhaps matches TRBD1 (5 bases). This CDR3 is built from 17 residues. Germline CDR1 reads KGHSH; CDR2 reads LQKENI. V was pared by 5 bases and J by 1 base, with 18 bases between. The CDR3 DNA reads TGTGCCAGCTCAGCAATGTCGCAGGGCTCGTCTGGAAACACCATATATTTT. Translating it yields CASSAMSQGSSGNTIYF.

This clonotype was counted between two and nine times. The rearrangement uses TRBV5-1 and TRBJ1-6; D not resolved. Trimming shortened V by 1 base and J by 10 bases, and 9 bases separated the two germline ends. The CDR3 length is 13 residues. CDR1 and CDR2 from the germline V gene are SGHRS and YFSETQ. The CDR3 loop reads CASSLRDESPLHF. The DNA for the CDR3 is TGCGCCAGCAGCTTGCGCGACGAGTCACCCCTCCACTTT. The whole variable domain, filled in from reference TRBV5-1 and TRBJ1-6, reads KAGVTQTPRYLIKTRGQQVTLSCSPISGHRSVSWYQQTPGQGLQFLFEYFSETQRNKGNFPGRFSGRQFSNSRSEMNVSTLELGDSALYLCASSLRDESPLHFGNGTRLTVT.

This clonotype was seen ten or more times. J is TRBJ2-3 and V is TRBV2; D is unclear. This CDR3 is built from 11 residues. V lost 5 bases and J lost 2, with 2 bases in between. Per germline, CDR1 SNHLY and CDR2 FYNNEI. The CDR3 sequence: CASSYTDTQYF. DNA of the CDR3: TGTGCCAGCAGTTACACAGATACGCAGTATTTT.

This clonotype was observed a handful of times. The rearrangement links TRBV20-1 to TRBJ2-5; D may be TRBD2 (5 bases). The V end was cut by 2 bases, the J end by 1 base, with 20 bases between. In germline, CDR1 is DFQATT, CDR2 SNEGSKA (reference sequence). The CDR3 extends over 17 amino acids. DNA of the CDR3: TGCAGTGCTAGATCTTCGCTAGCAGGCCTACTCCAAGAGACCCAGTACTTC. Protein product: CSARSSLAGLLQETQYF.

This clonotype was counted between two and nine times. The gene calls are TRBV28 and TRBJ2-7, with D uncertain. Germline loops: CDR1 MDHEN, CDR2 SYDVKM. CDR3 size: 14 residues. The V end lost 1 base, the J end lost 3 bases, and 10 bases lay between the germline ends. The CDR3 reads CASSLSFRSYEQYF. In nucleotides, the CDR3 is TGTGCCAGCAGTTTATCGTTTCGGAGCTACGAGCAGTACTTC.

The sample holds many counts of this clonotype. This chain uses TRBV6-5 with TRBJ2-3; perhaps TRBD1 as D (6 bases). Trimming took 0 bases from V and 4 from J, leaving 17 bases between them. This CDR3 contains 17 residues. Germline assignment: CDR1 MNHEY and CDR2 SVGAGI. The CDR3 protein is CASSYSPPGSGADTQYF. DNA of the CDR3: TGTGCCAGCAGTTACTCGCCGCCGGGCTCAGGGGCAGATACGCAGTATTTT.

This clonotype was seen more than once but under ten times. The J gene is TRBJ2-3, the V gene TRBV21-1; TRBD1, the D gene given by the table, was not confirmed from the DNA. TRBV21-1 is a pseudogene segment. This CDR3 is built from 18 residues. This chain's CDR3 is CASSKGPPPPTGGDTQYF. The CDR3, as DNA: TGTGCCAGCAGCAAAGGACCTCCCCCCCCGACAGGAGGAGATACGCAGTATTTT.

In this sample, this clonotype turned up a few times. J is TRBJ2-1 and V is TRBV19, with D unclear. This CDR3 spans 13 amino acids. V was cut by 3 bases and J by 2 bases, with 5 bases left in between. Germline CDR1 is LNHDA and CDR2 is SQIVND (reference sequence). The DNA for the CDR3 is TGTGCCAGTAGTATCCAGACCTACAATGAGCAGTTCTTC. Protein: CASSIQTYNEQFF.

Here the CDR3 DNA reads TGTGCCAGCAGTTCTGACGGCGGCCATGCCTACGAGCAGTACTTC. As protein: CASSSDGGHAYEQYF. The V gene is TRBV28, the J gene TRBJ2-7; D call uncertain. V gave up 4 bases and J gave up 2 bases, with 15 bases separating them. CDR3 length equals 15 residues. Germline CDR1 and CDR2: MDHEN and SYDVKM. The variable domain in full, completed from reference TRBV28 and TRBJ2-7, reads DVKVTQSSRYLVKRTGEKVFLECVQDMDHENMFWYRQDPGLGLRLIYFSYDVKMKEKGDIPEGYSVSREKKERFSLILESASTNQTSMYLCASSSDGGHAYEQYFGPGTRLTVT.

On this clonotype: A read error may account for a junction end that differs from germline. The chain joins TRBV7-9 to TRBJ2-7, with 8 nucleotides matching TRBD2. The CDR3 has 13 residues. Looked up from germline, CDR1 is SEHNR and CDR2 is FQNEAQ (reference sequence). The CDR3 DNA reads TGTACCAGCTTCAGCGGGAGTACCGACGAGCAGTACTTC. Translating gives CTSFSGSTDEQYF.

This clonotype was counted a few times. The V gene is TRBV7-9, the J gene TRBJ1-4; D possibly corresponds to TRBD1 (5 bases). CDR1 and CDR2 from the germline V gene are SEHNR and FQNEAQ (reference sequence). The CDR3 contains 15 residues. V was trimmed by 4 bases and J by 5 bases, leaving 14 bases between them. The CDR3: CASSSWDRRNEKLFF. DNA of the CDR3: TGTGCCAGCAGCTCCTGGGACCGGCGGAATGAAAAACTGTTTTTT.

J is TRBJ2-7 and V is TRBV27; no reliable D call. The CDR3 is 14 residues long. Germline V gives CDR1 MNHEY, CDR2 SMNVEV (reference sequence). Between the trimmed V and J ends, which lost 2 bases and 2 bases, there was a span of 10 bases. The CDR3: CASSLKVGPYEQYF. The CDR3 DNA is TGTGCCAGCAGTTTAAAGGTCGGACCCTACGAGCAGTACTTC.

This clonotype was recorded many times. The gene calls are TRBV6-5 and TRBJ2-2, with TRBD2 matching over 10 bases. This CDR3 has 15 amino acids. V gave up 4 bases and J gave up 6 bases; unmatched junction bases: 5. Looked up from germline, CDR1 is MNHEY and CDR2 is SVGAGI. CDR3 DNA sequence: TGTGCCAGCAGTTTTCAGCGGGAGGGGGCCGGGGAGCTGTTTTTT. It yields the protein CASSFQREGAGELFF.

In this sample, this clonotype turned up a few times. V and J are TRBV20-1 and TRBJ2-1; D unclear. The V end was cut by 3 bases, the J end by 1 base, with 7 bases between. This CDR3 spans 13 amino acids. In germline, CDR1 is DFQATT, CDR2 SNEGSKA (reference sequence). CDR3 in amino acids: CSARPVSYNEQFF. CDR3 in DNA: TGCAGTGCTAGGCCGGTATCCTACAATGAGCAGTTCTTC.

This clonotype turned up a few times. This rearrangement joins TRBV7-9 to TRBJ1-5; D is undetermined. This CDR3 contains 14 residues. Trimming took off 0 bases at V and 1 base at J, with 4 bases between the two ends. The V gene's germline CDR1 is SEHNR and CDR2 FQNEAQ (reference sequence). CDR3 nucleotides: TGTGCCAGCAGCTTAGCCCAGAGCAATCAGCCCCAGCATTTT. Translation gives CASSLAQSNQPQHF.

This clonotype was found once. The chain employs TRBV29-1 and TRBJ2-3; D may be TRBD1 (5 bases). CDR1 is SQVTM, CDR2 ANQGSEA, per germline. Between the trimmed V and J ends, which lost 7 bases and 2 bases, there was a span of 16 bases. CDR3 length: 14 amino acids. The CDR3 reads CSARTRKNTDTQYF. The CDR3 region has the DNA TGCAGCGCTAGGACAAGGAAAAACACAGATACGCAGTATTTT.

This clonotype was observed a few times. The chain uses TRBV29-1 and TRBJ1-2; D may be TRBD1 (5 bases). Germline V gene lookup returns CDR1 SQVTM and CDR2 ANQGSEA. V dropped 3 bases and J dropped 4 bases, with 6 bases sitting between them. This CDR3 has 11 amino acids. The CDR3 DNA sequence: TGCAGCGTTGACGGGACCTATGGCTACACCTTC. It translates to CSVDGTYGYTF.

This clonotype was detected ten times or more. The V call is TRBV11-2, the J call TRBJ2-1, with TRBD1 as a possible D gene (6 bases). Trimming removed 0 bases at V and 3 bases at J, with 12 bases between. This CDR3 is 16 amino acids long. The germline CDR1 and CDR2 sequences are SGHAT and FQNNGV. In DNA form, the CDR3 reads TGTGCCAGCAGCTTAGATTCAGGGGCGATCTACAATGAGCAGTTCTTC. It translates to CASSLDSGAIYNEQFF.

The genes are TRBV6-5 and TRBJ2-7; D unresolved. There are 12 residues in the CDR3. Trimming took 0 bases from V and 7 from J, leaving 7 bases between them. The germline CDR1 and CDR2 sequences are MNHEY and SVGAGI. The CDR3 DNA sequence: TGTGCCAGCAGTTACTCCGATCGGGAGCAGTACTTC. This gives the protein CASSYSDREQYF.

This clonotype was seen a handful of times. This chain uses TRBV29-1 with TRBJ1-2; D is unclear. With 4 bases removed from V and 2 bases from J, the gap between germline ends came to 14 bases. CDR1 SQVTM and CDR2 ANQGSEA come from the germline V gene. This CDR3 contains 14 residues. This chain's CDR3 is CSVVSSDSNYGYTF. Written as DNA, the CDR3 is TGCAGCGTTGTAAGTTCCGATTCCAACTATGGCTACACCTTC.

The rearrangement uses TRBV18 and TRBJ2-5; 9 bases are a match to TRBD2. V trimming: 1 base; J trimming: 2 bases; junction bases outside the gene matches: 5. This CDR3 region has 16 residues. Germline V lookup: CDR1 KGHSH, CDR2 LQKENI. Written as DNA, the CDR3 is TGTGCCAGCTCACCACGAAATAGCGGGGGACAAGAGACCCAGTACTTC. Encoded protein: CASSPRNSGGQETQYF.

The chain combines TRBV9 with TRBJ2-2; 9 nucleotides line up with TRBD1. This CDR3 is 16 amino acids long. Germline trimming cut 1 base from V and 3 bases from J; bases unmatched to any gene: 4. CDR1 and CDR2 from the germline V gene are SGDLS and YYNGEE. In nucleotides, the CDR3 is TGTGCCAGCAGCGTATCCGGGACAGGGCACACCGGGGAGCTGTTTTTT. Protein sequence: CASSVSGTGHTGELFF.